This TCR beta chain was captured by sequencing in a study of spatial heterogeneity in lung cancer. TCRdb recomputed calls from the 5' RACE reads with MiXCR, one row per CDR3 protein. Altogether roughly 100,000 distinct CDR3 sequences are present, around 8.6% being singletons, with the ten largest covering less than 8.5%. Remarks on this clonotype: Antigen specificity is unknown.

Overall study results and limits: More often at tumor resection than at routine follow-up, ubiquitous expanded tumor TCRs were detected in the blood.

The time point is: sample taken at primary tumor resection. Whole RNA from tumor, nontumor lung or frozen PBMC was sequenced unsorted. Sequenced material: PBMCs, taken at surgery. This TCR derives from a male donor with early-stage non-small cell lung cancer.

CDR3 coding DNA: TGTGCCAGCAGTCTGAGGTCACGCACGGTCACAGATACGCAGTATTTT. It encodes CASSLRSRTVTDTQYF. V gene TRBV6-2 or TRBV6-3 combines with J gene TRBJ2-3; D unresolved. The V gene lost 5 bases and the J gene lost 2 bases, with 17 bases spanning the gap. The CDR3 is made up of 16 amino acids. Germline loops: CDR1 MNHEY, CDR2 SVGEGT.